The 16 T cell receptor beta chains below all came from one sample that was sequenced in a study of tumor-infiltrating lymphocytes in primary liver carcinoma. Joint extraction of RNA and DNA used roughly 18-34 mg of bulk tissue that was unsorted. Constant-region priming of around 530 ng total RNA yielded TCR beta cDNA. For TCR beta, libraries were produced by three nested multiplex PCR rounds using slightly modified ARM-PCR. Investigators reported that the first two PCR rounds, at 10 cycles each, used TRBV1-TRBV30 forward primers with a C-beta reverse primer. TCRdb analysed the multiplex PCR reads with MiXCR anew, one entry per CDR3 protein. The table shows about 110,000 distinct CDR3 sequences, with 80% to 85% occurring only once. Sequenced: liver tumor tissue from sampling region 3. Specified subset: tumor region T3, left-lateral pole. The receptor source for this set is a man aged 35 to 55 with primary liver carcinoma and hepatitis B virus infection.

Regarding this clonotype: Germline is not matched at one junction end, which may reflect a read error. The J gene is TRBJ2-1, the V gene TRBV5-1; 9 nucleotides match TRBD2. Germline CDR1 SGHRS, CDR2 YFSETQ. This CDR3 is 15 amino acids long. The CDR3 sequence is CVSRVSGSSYNEQLF. The CDR3 coding sequence is TGCGTCAGCAGAGTTAGCGGGAGCTCCTACAATGAGCAGCTCTTC.

As to this clonotype: One end of the junction varies from germline; a read error may be responsible. The rearrangement links TRBV4-3 to TRBJ1-4, with TRBD1 identical over 8 bases. Germline CDR1 and CDR2: LGHNA and YSLEER. CDR3 length: 15 amino acids. CDR3 loop: CASSLLDRENEKLFF. CDR3 nucleotide sequence: TGCGCCAGCAGCCTCCTGGACAGGGAAAATGAAAAATTGTTTTTT.

There are many counts of this clonotype. Since a much larger clone is just one base distant, this may be a read error. V and J are TRBV5-1 and TRBJ2-7; D is possibly TRBD2 (6 bases). This CDR3 is built from 15 residues. CDR1 SGHRS and CDR2 YFSETQ come from the germline V gene. The CDR3, as DNA: TGCGCCGGCAGCACATCCGGGGGACGGTCCTACGAGCAGTACTTC. This encodes CAGSTSGGRSYEQYF.

In the case of this clonotype: Relative to the germline gene, one junction end is altered; a read error may explain this. J is TRBJ1-1 and V is TRBV20-1; no definite D call. Germline lookup yields CDR1 DFQATT and CDR2 SNEGSKA (reference sequence). The CDR3 has 13 residues. CDR3 DNA sequence: TGCAGTGCTAGAATTGGGGTCGACACTGAAGTTTTCTTT. The encoded protein is CSARIGVDTEVFF.

Only one count was recorded for this clonotype. V usage is TRBV7-9 and J usage is TRBJ2-4, with 9 bases aligning to TRBD1. CDR1 is SEHNR and CDR2 is FQNEAQ in the germline V gene (reference sequence). V shed 5 bases, J shed 4 bases, and the junction held 12 bases outside the gene matches. This CDR3 region has 17 residues. The CDR3 coding sequence is TGTGCCAGCAGCCGGGGACAGGGTGGGGCTGCTAAAAACATTCAGTACTTC. It yields the protein CASSRGQGGAAKNIQYF.

Details on this clonotype: Mismatch with germline at one junction end may stem from a read error. The rearrangement links TRBV6-6 to TRBJ2-7; 8 bases line up with TRBD2. The CDR3 is 11 amino acids. Germline CDR1 reads MNHNY; CDR2 reads SVGAGI (reference sequence). This CDR3 is CSSSRGGEQYF. CDR3 in DNA: TGTTCCAGCAGCCGGGGGGGTGAGCAGTACTTC.

The J gene is TRBJ2-1, the V gene TRBV29-1; no firm D call. The CDR3 extends over 11 amino acids. The germline V and J ends were trimmed by 2 bases and 15 bases, with 14 bases remaining between them. Per germline, CDR1 SQVTM and CDR2 ANQGSEA. The CDR3 sequence is CSVEQGNDRFF. The CDR3 region has the DNA TGCAGCGTTGAACAAGGAAATGATCGGTTCTTC.

With regard to this clonotype: A junction boundary mismatches the germline segment, possibly from a read error. The chain links TRBV5-1 to TRBJ2-1, with TRBD2 identical over 8 bases. Germline CDR1 is SGHRS and CDR2 is YFSETQ. This CDR3 comprises 16 residues. Here the CDR3 DNA reads TGCGCCACCAGCCACTTAGCGGGGCCCGACGGGGATGAGCAGTTCTTC. This sequence encodes CATSHLAGPDGDEQFF.

Note on this clonotype: Germline and junction disagree at one end, which may indicate a read error. The chain joins TRBV7-2 to TRBJ2-1, with 8 bases matching TRBD2. The CDR3 has 16 amino acids. Germline V gives CDR1 SGHTA, CDR2 FQGNSA. The CDR3 is CAGSDRTSRLHNEQSF. In DNA form, the CDR3 reads TGTGCCGGCAGCGACCGGACTAGCAGGCTGCACAATGAGCAGTCCTTC.

As for this clonotype: At one end, the junction sequence differs from germline, possibly due to a read error. This chain connects TRBV29-1 to TRBJ2-7, with D possibly called TRBD1 or TRBD2 (5 bases each). This CDR3 region has 16 residues. Germline V gives CDR1 SQVTM, CDR2 ANQGSEA. The CDR3 nucleotides are TGCAGCACCATGACATCTGGGACCGGCACTCTCTACGAGCAATACTTC. Its translation is CSTMTSGTGTLYEQYF.

This chain links TRBV27 with TRBJ2-3, with D perhaps TRBD1 (5 bases). Germline values: CDR1 MNHEY, CDR2 SMNVEV (reference sequence). The CDR3 consists of 14 residues. Trimming removed 5 bases at V and 4 bases at J, with 13 bases between. Here the CDR3 DNA reads TGTGCCAGCAGTCCCCAGGGATCTTCAGATACGCAGTATTTT. It codes for CASSPQGSSDTQYF.

On this clonotype: Its ends do not fully match the called genes, so a read error is possible. The chain couples TRBV7-9 to TRBJ2-7; perhaps D is TRBD1 or TRBD2 (6 bases each). The germline gives CDR1 SEHNR, CDR2 FQNEAQ (reference sequence). CDR3 length: 16 residues. The CDR3 reads CASSPLGGLVGGEQYF. The CDR3, as DNA: TGTGCCAGCAGTCCACTCGGGGGCCTAGTAGGAGGCGAGCAGTATTTC.

On this clonotype: The missing conserved phenylalanine or tryptophan at the end of this CDR3 makes a read error likely. The chain joins TRBV29-1 to TRBJ2-2; no firm D call. Germline assignment: CDR1 SQVTM and CDR2 ANQGSEA. The CDR3 loop spans 12 amino acids. The CDR3 here is CSVMGNIGELFL. In nucleotides, the CDR3 is TGCAGCGTTATGGGTAACATCGGGGAGCTGTTTCTT.

This clonotype appeared once. Germline and junction disagree at one end, which may indicate a read error. The genes are TRBV2 and TRBJ2-2; TRBD2 agrees at 11 bases. Germline V CDR1 and CDR2: SNHLY, FYNNEI. The CDR3 contains 16 residues. The CDR3 reads CTSSELTSGSQGELFF. The CDR3, as DNA: TGTACCAGCAGTGAACTAACTAGCGGGAGCCAAGGGGAGCTGTTTTTT. The variable domain in full, with the rest retrieved from reference TRBV2 and TRBJ2-2, is EPEVTQTPSHQVTQMGQEVILRCVPISNHLYFYWYRQILGQKVEFLVSFYNNEISEKSEIFDDQFSVERPDGSNFTLKIRSTKLEDSAMYFCTSSELTSGSQGELFFGEGSRLTVL.

About this clonotype itself: An end of the junction differs from the germline gene, which may be a read error. This rearrangement joins TRBV10-3 to TRBJ2-7, with D unclear. In germline, CDR1 is ENHRY, CDR2 SYGVKD. This CDR3 comprises 18 residues. The CDR3 is CAISESAQPVRRAYERYF. The CDR3 DNA reads TGTGCCATCAGTGAGTCGGCCCAGCCGGTCCGTAGAGCCTACGAGCGGTACTTC.

The chain has TRBV29-1 and TRBJ2-5; the D gene could be TRBD1 or TRBD2 (6 bases each). Per germline, CDR1 SQVTM and CDR2 ANQGSEA. The CDR3 is made up of 13 amino acids. CDR3 sequence reads: CGIESTGRQAQYF. As DNA, the CDR3 is TGCGGCATTGAATCAACAGGGAGGCAGGCCCAGTACTTC.